Listed here are 11 T cell receptor delta chains from one sample, sequenced in a study of γδ T cells in repeated Plasmodium falciparum infection. Flow sorting of PBMC yielded separate Vgamma9/Vdelta2+ and Vdelta2-negative gammadelta T cell populations for bulk repertoire analysis. With CATT, TCRdb re-called clones from the multiplex PCR reads. This table holds around 50,000 delta-chain clones, 1.7% found once. Sequencing was done on a sample of gamma-delta T cells from blood. These receptors all stem from a pool of human donors (malaria-infected and uninfected, not separated).

This clone was seen many times. V usage is TRDV1 and J usage is TRDJ1; D unresolved. Germline lookup yields CDR1 TSWWSYY and CDR2 QGS. CDR3 length: 15 amino acids. Trimming shortened V by 0 bases and J by 1 base, and 9 bases separated the two germline ends. CDR3 loop: CALGELSPPTDKLIF. DNA for the CDR3: TGTGCTCTTGGGGAACTATCCCCCCCCACCGATAAACTCATCTTT.

This clone was seen repeatedly, ten times or more. This DNA's translation and the protein TCRdb lists, from a much larger clone, do not match at residue 18, likely due to a read error; the protein shown is translated from the DNA. The J gene is uncalled and the V gene is TRDV2; TRDD3 is the table's D call and was not checked against the DNA. The CDR3 has 19 residues. Germline V gene data show CDR1 as GEAIGNYY and CDR2 as EKD. The CDR3 loop reads CACDGRPSYAGGYGNKLTF. The CDR3 DNA reads as TGTGCCTGTGACGGTCGGCCTTCCTACGCTGGGGGATACGGGAATAAACTCACCTTT.

Regarding this clone: TCRdb records a much larger clone's protein for this DNA, with a difference at residue 13 that likely arises from a read error; the protein given is the translation of the DNA. The chain links TRDV1 to TRDJ1, with a tentative D call TRDD3 (6 bases). There are 22 residues in the CDR3. Germline CDR1 and CDR2: TSWWSYY and QGS. Trimming removed 0 bases at V and 1 base at J, with 30 bases between. The CDR3 spells CALGELKASLAGEFTCTDKLIF. The CDR3 DNA sequence: TGTGCTCTTGGGGAACTAAAGGCCTCCTTGGCTGGGGAATTCACCTGCACCGATAAACTCATCTTT.

About this clone itself: TCRdb's protein for this DNA is that of a much larger clone and differs from the translation at residue 5, likely a read error; the protein shown is the DNA translation. The chain joins TRDV2 to TRDJ1, with 13 bases identical to TRDD3. After removal of 3 bases from V and 6 bases from J, the junction contained 12 bases not matched to a gene. From germline, CDR1 is GEAIGNYY and CDR2 EKD. This CDR3 contains 17 residues. In DNA form, the CDR3 reads TGTGCCTGTGACGCTTTTACTGGGGGATACGCGGTCTATAAACTCATCTTT. This gives the protein CACDAFTGGYAVYKLIF.

On this clone: TCRdb records a much larger clone's protein for this DNA, with a difference at residue 9 that likely arises from a read error; the protein given is the translation of the DNA. The V call is TRDV3, the J call TRDJ1; 11 bases match TRDD3. Germline assignment: CDR1 TVYSNPD and CDR2 GDNSRS (reference sequence). Trimming at V came to 2 bases and at J to 3 bases, leaving 32 bases not matched to a gene. The CDR3 contains 23 residues. The DNA for the CDR3 is TGTGCCTTTCCCTACCCTTCCTACTTTTGGGCCGTACTGGGGGATAAAGTAGCCGATAAACTCATCTTT. It yields the protein CAFPYPSYFWAVLGDKVADKLIF.

This clone was recorded a few times. A much larger clone lies one base from this, so it may be a read error. The V call is TRDV1, the J call TRDJ1; the D call may be TRDD2 or TRDD3 (7 bases each). TCRdb gives no J gene; it was assigned here by matching the DNA to germline. Germline lookup yields CDR1 TSWWSYY and CDR2 QGS. This CDR3 contains 24 residues. CDR3 amino acids: CALGGLGPWPSLLYWGITTDKLIF. The CDR3 DNA reads as TGTGCTCTGGGGGGCCTCGGCCCGTGGCCTTCCTTACTCTACTGGGGAATAACCACCGATAAACTCATCTTT.

This clone has ten or more counts. A far larger clone is one nucleotide away, so this likely arose from a read error. Other DNA sequences in this specimen translate into the identical CDR3. This chain joins TRDV3 and TRDJ1; 8 bases line up with TRDD3. This CDR3 has 18 residues. Germline V lookup: CDR1 TVYSNPD, CDR2 GDNSRS (reference sequence). The CDR3 nucleotides read TGCGCCTCCCAGAGGACCTACTGGGGGTCCCCGGTCACCGATAAACTCATCTTT. Encoded protein: CASQRTYWGSPVTDKLIF.

This clone was seen only a few times. Being one base from a much bigger clone, this may be a read error. This chain joins TRDV1 and TRDJ1; 9 bases map to TRDD3. Since TCRdb gives no J gene, matching the DNA to germline was used here to assign it. Germline-derived CDR1 and CDR2 are TSWWSYY and QGS. The CDR3 has 21 amino acids. Trimming at V came to 0 bases and at J to 0 bases, leaving 17 bases not matched to a gene. This chain's CDR3 is CALGELPSPWGICGDTDKLIF. The CDR3 nucleotides are TGTGCTCTTGGGGAACTACCCTCTCCTTGGGGGATATGTGGGGACACCGATAAACTCATCTTT.

Worth noting for this clone: It is likely a read error: a sequence one base away is far more abundant. The identical CDR3 is also encoded by other nucleotide sequences in the sample. The chain employs TRDV1 and TRDJ3; TRDD3 is a possible D gene (5 bases). The CDR3 loop spans 22 amino acids. Germline-derived CDR1 and CDR2 are TSWWSYY and QGS. V lost 0 bases to trimming and J lost 2 bases, with 23 bases between them. DNA of the CDR3: TGTGCTCTTGGGGAACTGATTTCCAGGACTGGAGGGAGCCCCTGGGACACCCGACAGATGTTTTTC. Protein: CALGELISRTGGSPWDTRQMFF.

This clone appeared many times. The protein given by TCRdb reflects a much larger clone and differs at residue 14 from this DNA's translation, likely from a read error; the protein shown is the DNA's translation. V usage is TRDV1 and J usage is TRDJ1; 11 nucleotides align to TRDD3. CDR1 and CDR2 (germline): TSWWSYY, QGS. V lost 0 bases, J lost 4 bases, and 13 bases stayed unmatched. CDR3 length: 19 amino acids. CDR3 nucleotide sequence: TGTGCTCTTGGGGAACTGGGTTCTTGGGGGATACGAGACAGCGATAAACTCATCTTT. Its protein is CALGELGSWGIRDSDKLIF.

This clone was seen ten or more times. The translation of this DNA and the TCRdb protein of a much larger clone differ at residue 3, probably owing to a read error; the protein shown here is translated from the DNA. The genes are TRDV1 and TRDJ1, with TRDD3 matching 7 bases. The CDR3 has 16 residues. Germline CDR1 is TSWWSYY and CDR2 is QGS. The CDR3 nucleotides are TGTGCTCCTGGGGAACTCCCCGGGGGATCCCCCGATAAACTCATCTTT. It specifies CAPGELPGGSPDKLIF.